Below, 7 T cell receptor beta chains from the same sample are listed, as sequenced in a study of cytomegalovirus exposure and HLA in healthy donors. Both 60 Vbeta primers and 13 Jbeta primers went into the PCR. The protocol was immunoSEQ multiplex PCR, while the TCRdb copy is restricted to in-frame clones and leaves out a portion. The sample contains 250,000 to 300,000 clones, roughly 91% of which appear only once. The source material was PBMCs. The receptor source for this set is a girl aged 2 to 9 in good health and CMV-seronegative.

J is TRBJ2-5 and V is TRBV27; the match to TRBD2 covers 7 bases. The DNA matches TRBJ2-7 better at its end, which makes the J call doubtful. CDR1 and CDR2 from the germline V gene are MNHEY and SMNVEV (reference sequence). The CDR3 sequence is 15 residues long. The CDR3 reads CASSPGGGISYEQYF. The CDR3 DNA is TGTGCCAGCAGTCCTGGGGGAGGGATCTCCTACGAGCAGTACTTC.

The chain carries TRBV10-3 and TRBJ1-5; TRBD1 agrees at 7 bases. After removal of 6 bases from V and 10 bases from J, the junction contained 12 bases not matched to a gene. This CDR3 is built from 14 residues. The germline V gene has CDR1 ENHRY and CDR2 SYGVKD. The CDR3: CAISTQGPQYPQHF. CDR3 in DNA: TGTGCCATCAGCACACAGGGGCCGCAATATCCCCAGCATTTT.

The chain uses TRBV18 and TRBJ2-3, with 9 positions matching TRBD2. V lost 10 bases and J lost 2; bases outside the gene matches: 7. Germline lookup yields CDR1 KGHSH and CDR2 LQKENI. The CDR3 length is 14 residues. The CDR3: CATLAGDHTDTQYF. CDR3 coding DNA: TGTGCCACATTAGCGGGGGACCACACAGATACGCAGTATTTT.

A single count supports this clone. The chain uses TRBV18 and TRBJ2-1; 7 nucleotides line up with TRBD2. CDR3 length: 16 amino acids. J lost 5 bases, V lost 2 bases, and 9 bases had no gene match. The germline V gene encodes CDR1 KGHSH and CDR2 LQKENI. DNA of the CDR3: TGTGCCAGCTCACCAAGTGGGCGGGGGATCAACAATGAGCAGTTCTTC. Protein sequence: CASSPSGRGINNEQFF. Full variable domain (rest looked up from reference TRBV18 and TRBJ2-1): NAGVMQNPRHLVRRRGQEARLRCSPMKGHSHVYWYRQLPEEGLKFMVYLQKENIIDESGMPKERFSAEFPKEGPSILRIQQVVRGDSAAYFCASSPSGRGINNEQFFGPGTRLTVL.

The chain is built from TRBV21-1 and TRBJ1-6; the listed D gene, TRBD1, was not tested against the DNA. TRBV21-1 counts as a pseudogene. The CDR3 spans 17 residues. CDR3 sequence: CASSLLSPNRVNSPLHF. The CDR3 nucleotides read TGTGCCAGCAGCTTACTTTCCCCTAACAGGGTCAATTCACCCCTCCACTTT.

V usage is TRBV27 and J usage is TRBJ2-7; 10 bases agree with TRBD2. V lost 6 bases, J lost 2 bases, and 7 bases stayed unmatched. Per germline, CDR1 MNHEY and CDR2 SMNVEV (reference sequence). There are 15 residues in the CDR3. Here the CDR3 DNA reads TGTGCCAGCAGCCCTGGACTAGCGGAAACCTACGAGCAGTACTTC. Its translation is CASSPGLAETYEQYF.

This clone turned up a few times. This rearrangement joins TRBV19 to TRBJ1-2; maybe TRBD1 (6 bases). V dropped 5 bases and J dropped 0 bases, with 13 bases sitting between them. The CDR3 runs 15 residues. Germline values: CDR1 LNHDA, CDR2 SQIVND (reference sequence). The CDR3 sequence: CASSRGQRPNYGYTF. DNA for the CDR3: TGTGCCAGTAGTCGAGGACAGCGACCTAACTATGGCTACACCTTC.